This is a list of T cell receptor beta chains from one sample in a study of cytomegalovirus exposure and HLA in healthy donors. The repertoire was sequenced with immunoSEQ multiplex PCR; TCRdb's copy has only in-frame clones and lacks some. The sample records over 80,000 clones, 65% to 75% being singletons. Source material: PBMCs. The receptors shown here come from a woman aged 70-85 years in good health and CMV-seropositive. The CDR3 runs from the conserved cysteine through the conserved F or W. Each record gives: D gene, J gene, V gene, clone size, CDR3 DNA, CDR3 protein. D genes are given only for firm matches. Rows give clone size only sometimes, using once, few, many, or a class for an expanded clone.

D: TRBD1
J: TRBJ2-3
V: TRBV7-9
size: -
DNA: TGTGCCAGCAGCCCGGCCGGGACAGGCACAGATACGCAGTATTTT
CDR3: CASSPAGTGTDTQYF

D: TRBD1
J: TRBJ2-7
V: TRBV4-3
size: -
DNA: TGCGCCAGCAGTCTTGGGACAGGGGAGACCTACGAGCAGTACTTC
CDR3: CASSLGTGETYEQYF

D: TRBD2
J: TRBJ2-5
V: TRBV5-6
size: -
DNA: TGTGCCAGCAGCTTGGATTACGGGGGGGGAGAGACCCAGTACTTC
CDR3: CASSLDYGGGETQYF

D: TRBD1
J: TRBJ1-1
V: TRBV5-1
size: -
DNA: TGCGCCAGCCAGGGACAGGCGAACACTGAAGCTTTCTTT
CDR3: CASQGQANTEAFF

D: -
J: TRBJ1-2
V: TRBV9
size: -
DNA: TGTGCCAGCAGCGTAGGCGGAATCTTCGATGGCTACACCTTC
CDR3: CASSVGGIFDGYTF

D: -
J: TRBJ2-2
V: TRBV7-9
size: -
DNA: TGTGCCAGCAGCGTAACAGGTCGGGGGACCGGGGAGCTGTTTTTT
CDR3: CASSVTGRGTGELFF

D: TRBD1
J: TRBJ1-4
V: TRBV28
size: -
DNA: TGTGCCAGCAAAACCTATACAGGGGGCGGATATAATGAAAAACTGTTTTTT
CDR3: CASKTYTGGGYNEKLFF

D: -
J: TRBJ1-2
V: TRBV5-1
size: -
DNA: TGCGCCAGCAGGAACAGCCCCTTAGACTATGGCTACACCTTC
CDR3: CASRNSPLDYGYTF

D: TRBD2
J: TRBJ2-3
V: TRBV10-3
size: once
DNA: TGTGCCATCAGTTCCTCTAGCGGGGGGGCGGGCACAGATACGCAGTATTTT
CDR3: CAISSSSGGAGTDTQYF

D: -
J: TRBJ2-7
V: TRBV28
size: -
DNA: TGTGCCAGCATTCTACGGGGTAATGGTTACGAGCAGTACTTC
CDR3: CASILRGNGYEQYF

D: -
J: TRBJ2-3
V: TRBV19
size: few
DNA: TGTGCCAGTAGTGAATCGGGGACTTCGGATACGCAGTATTTT
CDR3: CASSESGTSDTQYF

D: -
J: TRBJ1-5
V: TRBV4-1
size: -
DNA: TGCGCCAGCAGCCCCGGGGGGGGTCGCAATCAGCCCCAGCATTTT
CDR3: CASSPGGGRNQPQHF

D: -
J: TRBJ2-1
V: TRBV6-1
size: few
DNA: TGTGCCAGCAGGGACTCCGGCTCCTACAATGAGCAGTTCTTC
CDR3: CASRDSGSYNEQFF

D: -
J: TRBJ2-7
V: TRBV27
size: -
DNA: TGTGCCAGCAGTCCCTGGGCAGCACACGAGCAGTACTTC
CDR3: CASSPWAAHEQYF

D: -
J: TRBJ2-7
V: TRBV2
size: -
DNA: TGTGCCAGCAGCGGAGGGGGGGAGGGCGGGTACGAGCAGTACTTC
CDR3: CASSGGGEGGYEQYF

D: -
J: TRBJ1-6
V: TRBV5-1
size: -
DNA: TGCGCCAGCAGCCCCTGGACGGGGAAGGACTCACCCCTCCACTTT
CDR3: CASSPWTGKDSPLHF

D: TRBD1
J: TRBJ1-1
V: TRBV11-1
size: few
DNA: TGTGCCAGCAGCTTAAATTTTATGACAGGGGGGAACACTGAAGCTTTCTTT
CDR3: CASSLNFMTGGNTEAFF

D: TRBD1
J: TRBJ1-6
V: TRBV4-3
size: -
DNA: TGCGCCAGCAGCCGAGCTACAGGGGGCGCGAATTCACCCCTCCACTTT
CDR3: CASSRATGGANSPLHF

D: -
J: TRBJ2-4
V: TRBV11-2
size: few
DNA: TGTGCCAGCAGCTCTCGACTAGCCAAAAACATTCAGTACTTC
CDR3: CASSSRLAKNIQYF

D: TRBD1
J: TRBJ1-2
V: TRBV29-1
size: -
DNA: TGCAGCGTGGGGGGACAGGGGGACTACACCTTC
CDR3: CSVGGQGDYTF

D: -
J: TRBJ1-2
V: TRBV6-1
size: -
DNA: TGTGCCATCTCAGGGGATCTAGGCTATGGCTACACCTTC
CDR3: CAISGDLGYGYTF

D: TRBD2
J: TRBJ2-7
V: TRBV9
size: -
DNA: TGTGCCAGCAGCGGGCATAGCGGGAGCTCCTACGAGCAGTACTTC
CDR3: CASSGHSGSSYEQYF

D: TRBD1
J: TRBJ1-5
V: TRBV6-6
size: -
DNA: TGTGCCAGCAGTTATCTACGACAGGGAAATCAGCCCCAGCATTTT
CDR3: CASSYLRQGNQPQHF

D: -
J: TRBJ2-1
V: TRBV27
size: -
DNA: TGTGCCAGCATCTTCACCCGGGGCTCCTACAATGAGCAGTTCTTC
CDR3: CASIFTRGSYNEQFF

D: -
J: TRBJ2-2
V: TRBV18
size: once
DNA: TGTGCCACCTTCCTTACATTCACCGGGGAGCTGTTTTTT
CDR3: CATFLTFTGELFF

D: -
J: TRBJ2-5
V: TRBV10-3
size: -
DNA: TGTGCCATCGCTCCACAGGGACAAGAGGCCCAGTACTTC
CDR3: CAIAPQGQEAQYF

D: TRBD1
J: TRBJ2-7
V: TRBV5-4
size: -
DNA: TGTGCCAGCAGCGGAGGACAGGGTTCCTACGAGCAGTACTTC
CDR3: CASSGGQGSYEQYF

D: TRBD2
J: TRBJ2-7
V: TRBV27
size: -
DNA: TGTGCCAGCAGCCTGCGGGGGGCTGAAGAGCAGTACTTC
CDR3: CASSLRGAEEQYF

D: -
J: TRBJ2-5
V: TRBV11-1
size: -
DNA: TGTGCCAGCAGCCGGAGGGTACCTCGTCAAGAGACCCAGTACTTC
CDR3: CASSRRVPRQETQYF

D: TRBD1
J: TRBJ2-2
V: TRBV7-2
size: -
DNA: TGTGCCAGCAGCTCCTCTCGGACAGGGGCCGGGGAGCTGTTTTTT
CDR3: CASSSSRTGAGELFF

D: -
J: TRBJ2-7
V: TRBV6-6
size: -
DNA: TGTGCCAGCAGGAGAGGGATAGCCGAATACGAGCAGTACTTC
CDR3: CASRRGIAEYEQYF

D: -
J: TRBJ1-6
V: TRBV7-3
size: few
DNA: TGTGCCAGCAGTCCACAGGGAACCAATAATTCACCCCTCCACTTT
CDR3: CASSPQGTNNSPLHF

D: TRBD1
J: TRBJ1-5
V: TRBV18
size: -
DNA: TGTGCCAGCTCACCACCGGGACAGGGGAATCAGCCCCAGCATTTT
CDR3: CASSPPGQGNQPQHF

D: TRBD2
J: TRBJ2-7
V: TRBV18
size: few
DNA: TGTGCCAGCTCACCGCCAGTTAGCGGGAGAGCAGGATACGAGCAGTACTTC
CDR3: CASSPPVSGRAGYEQYF

D: TRBD2
J: TRBJ2-7
V: TRBV27
size: -
DNA: TGTGCCAGCAGCCCTAGCGGGAGGGCCGGCGAGCAGTACTTC
CDR3: CASSPSGRAGEQYF

D: -
J: TRBJ1-3
V: TRBV5-1
size: -
DNA: TGCGCCAGCAGCTTGAATTCCCAGGGGCGAACTGGAAACACCATATATTTT
CDR3: CASSLNSQGRTGNTIYF

D: -
J: TRBJ1-2
V: TRBV30
size: -
DNA: TGTGCCTGGAGTCCAGGGGCCACTGGCTACACCTTC
CDR3: CAWSPGATGYTF

D: TRBD2
J: TRBJ2-2
V: TRBV2
size: few
DNA: TGTGCCAGCACCAAGGGTCCTAGCGGGAGTGGTGGGACCGGGGAGCTGTTTTTT
CDR3: CASTKGPSGSGGTGELFF

D: -
J: TRBJ1-1
V: TRBV5-1
size: -
DNA: TGCGCCAGCAGCTTGGCCGACACTGAAGCTTTCTTT
CDR3: CASSLADTEAFF

D: -
J: TRBJ1-1
V: TRBV19
size: once
DNA: TGTGCCAGTAGTACCCCGTCAGGGTTGGACACTGAAGCTTTCTTT
CDR3: CASSTPSGLDTEAFF

D: TRBD1
J: TRBJ2-1
V: TRBV6-6
size: few
DNA: TGTGCCAGCCACAAGGACAGGGGGCTCGGTGAGCAGTTCTTC
CDR3: CASHKDRGLGEQFF

D: TRBD1
J: TRBJ2-1
V: TRBV15
size: once
DNA: TGTGCCACCAGCAGCGACCAGGGGGCTGAGGAGCAGTTCTTC
CDR3: CATSSDQGAEEQFF

D: -
J: TRBJ1-5
V: TRBV5-6
size: -
DNA: TGTGCCAGCAGCTTACGAGGGTATCAGCCCCAGCATTTT
CDR3: CASSLRGYQPQHF

D: TRBD1
J: TRBJ2-2
V: TRBV18
size: -
DNA: TGTGCCAGCTCACCACTGGACAGGACCACCGGGGAGCTGTTTTTT
CDR3: CASSPLDRTTGELFF

D: TRBD1
J: TRBJ1-4
V: TRBV18
size: -
DNA: TGTGCCAGCTCACCCCCGGGACAGGGCAATGAAAAACTGTTTTTT
CDR3: CASSPPGQGNEKLFF

D: -
J: TRBJ2-7
V: TRBV28
size: once
DNA: TGTGCCAGCAGTTTAACACAGGGTGTCTCCTACGAGCAGTACTTC
CDR3: CASSLTQGVSYEQYF

D: TRBD1
J: TRBJ1-5
V: TRBV5-1
size: -
DNA: TGCGCCAGCAGCTCAACAGGGGGCGTTGATCAGCCCCAGCATTTT
CDR3: CASSSTGGVDQPQHF

D: -
J: TRBJ2-1
V: TRBV6-1
size: -
DNA: TGTGCCAGCAGTCTAGGACAACACAATGAGCAGTTCTTC
CDR3: CASSLGQHNEQFF